The rows below give T cell receptor beta chains drawn from one sample of a study of identical twins. Via MiXCR, TCRdb re-called the 5' RACE reads, giving one row per CDR3 protein. Altogether 1.5 million or so distinct CDR3 sequences are present, around a third being singletons, with the ten largest covering 0.25% to 0.3%. Source material: cord blood. The receptors stem from a newborn girl in good health. CDR3s include the opening cysteine and the closing phenylalanine or tryptophan.

cdr3_length: 13
v_call: TRBV29-1
j_call: TRBJ2-2
cdr3_aa: CSGRQGWGGELFF

cdr3_length: 13
v_call: TRBV2
j_call: TRBJ2-1
cdr3_aa: CASDPPRSNEQFF

cdr3_length: 19
v_call: TRBV5-1
j_call: TRBJ1-6
cdr3_aa: CASSLEFIGIRGFHSPLHF

cdr3_length: 14
v_call: TRBV28
j_call: TRBJ2-1
cdr3_aa: CASSLWRGDNEQFF

cdr3_length: 14
v_call: TRBV2
j_call: TRBJ1-3
cdr3_aa: CATRTGDSGNTIYF

cdr3_length: 13
v_call: TRBV10-3
j_call: TRBJ1-2
cdr3_aa: CAISDGFNYGYTF

cdr3_length: 18
v_call: TRBV12-3/TRBV12-4
j_call: TRBJ2-7
cdr3_aa: CASSLEGTSGSSVYEQYF

cdr3_length: 18
v_call: TRBV13
j_call: TRBJ2-7
cdr3_aa: CASSGYGTMRGGGNEQYF

cdr3_length: 19
v_call: TRBV4-2
j_call: TRBJ2-1
cdr3_aa: CASSQELASGGAVYNEQFF

cdr3_length: 15
v_call: TRBV20-1
j_call: TRBJ2-7
cdr3_aa: CSARDIPAGFYEQYF

cdr3_length: 15
v_call: TRBV11-2
j_call: TRBJ1-5
cdr3_aa: CASSLTGQGTQPQHF

cdr3_length: 14
v_call: TRBV4-1
j_call: TRBJ1-1
cdr3_aa: CASSQVSGYTEAFF

cdr3_length: 14
v_call: TRBV7-9
j_call: TRBJ2-7
cdr3_aa: CASSTGQGRYEQYF

cdr3_length: 15
v_call: TRBV5-1
j_call: TRBJ1-2
cdr3_aa: CASSVSPGLNYGYTF

cdr3_length: 16
v_call: TRBV27
j_call: TRBJ2-1
cdr3_aa: CASSLRTGSSYNEQFF

cdr3_length: 16
v_call: TRBV4-2
j_call: TRBJ2-1
cdr3_aa: CASSQAGDRGRNEQFF

cdr3_length: 15
v_call: TRBV5-1
j_call: TRBJ2-7
cdr3_aa: CASMQRGGGFYEQYF

cdr3_length: 17
v_call: TRBV4-1
j_call: TRBJ2-5
cdr3_aa: CASSELAGVPSGNEQYF

cdr3_length: 15
v_call: TRBV4-1
j_call: TRBJ1-2
cdr3_aa: CASSHVQGTNYGYTF

cdr3_length: 19
v_call: TRBV25-1
j_call: TRBJ2-1
cdr3_aa: CASSEFPTAGQGKVNEQFF

cdr3_length: 16
v_call: TRBV2
j_call: TRBJ2-3
cdr3_aa: CASSLSGGSGTDTQYF

cdr3_length: 15
v_call: TRBV5-6
j_call: TRBJ2-5
cdr3_aa: CASTLYGPRRETQYF

cdr3_length: 13
v_call: TRBV12-3/TRBV12-4
j_call: TRBJ2-1
cdr3_aa: CASSFDRTSEQFF

cdr3_length: 14
v_call: TRBV6-6
j_call: TRBJ1-4
cdr3_aa: CASSYAGYDEKLFF

cdr3_length: 15
v_call: TRBV9
j_call: TRBJ2-1
cdr3_aa: CASSDAGPSINEQFF

cdr3_length: 13
v_call: TRBV2
j_call: TRBJ2-1
cdr3_aa: CASSGDYYIEQFF

cdr3_length: 18
v_call: TRBV3-1
j_call: TRBJ2-3
cdr3_aa: CASSQMLAGGRGTDTQYF